This T cell receptor beta chain was recorded in a study of T-cell reconstitution after alpha-beta-depleted transplantation in children. Points from the study as a whole: After one year, T-cell counts and TCRbeta diversity mostly came from new T cells. Surviving recipient T cells and thymic progenitors produced the high day-60 TCRbeta diversity seen in some patients. Reportedly, alpha-beta T cells present about two months post-transplant originated from several hundred expanded clones of graft origin.

On this clonotype: Antigen unknown.

After removal of 3 bases from V and 3 bases from J, the junction contained 13 bases not matched to a gene. The CDR3 has 18 residues. Germline V lookup: CDR1 LGHNA, CDR2 YNFKEQ. Unique molecular identifiers were incorporated when the TCRbeta library was constructed. From the PCR reads, TCRdb called clonotypes with MiXCR, one entry per CDR3 protein. The data show 200,000 to 250,000 distinct CDR3 sequences, roughly 23% seen once. Sample: PBMCs, taken before TCRalphabeta/CD19-depleted stem cell transplant. The TCR sequence derives from a girl aged 2 to 9 with Fanconi anemia, due to receive a stem cell transplant. The gene calls are TRBV4-2 and TRBJ2-7; the match to TRBD1 covers 11 bases. In DNA, the CDR3 is TGTGCCAGCAGCCAGGCCCAGGACAGGGGGCTCTTTAGCTACGAGCAGTACTTC. It codes for CASSQAQDRGLFSYEQYF.